These 3 T cell receptor beta chains were sequenced from one sample in a study of T cell changes during pregnancy in multiple sclerosis. Only in-frame clones appear in the TCRdb table, and some are missing; sequencing was by immunoSEQ multiplex PCR. The table lists 56,000 or so clones, around 92% of them singletons. Sequences were derived from CD4+ T cells from peripheral blood mononuclear cells, sampled in the third trimester of pregnancy. The receptor set was obtained from a female donor with multiple sclerosis, enrolled in a pregnancy study.

The J gene is TRBJ1-1, the V gene TRBV18; a weak D match, TRBD1 (5 bases). The germline gives CDR1 KGHSH, CDR2 LQKENI. V shed 3 bases and J shed 3 bases, with 11 bases lying between them. The CDR3 covers 14 residues. The CDR3 DNA sequence: TGTGCCAGCTCACCTAACAGGAGGGACACTGAAGCTTTCTTT. This gives the protein CASSPNRRDTEAFF. Complete variable domain (other parts from reference TRBV18 and TRBJ1-1): NAGVMQNPRHLVRRRGQEARLRCSPMKGHSHVYWYRQLPEEGLKFMVYLQKENIIDESGMPKERFSAEFPKEGPSILRIQQVVRGDSAAYFCASSPNRRDTEAFFGQGTRLTVV.

The chain links TRBV30 to TRBJ1-2; D uncertain. Trimming removed 2 bases from V and 1 base from J, with 8 bases in between. There are 13 residues in the CDR3. Germline loops: CDR1 GTSNPN, CDR2 SVGIG (reference sequence). In DNA form, the CDR3 reads TGTGCCTGGAGTCGGAGTGGTAACTATGGCTACACCTTC. Its translation is CAWSRSGNYGYTF.

The CDR3 sequence: CASSPLAGRAGGTDTQYF. The CDR3 DNA follows: TGTGCCAGCTCACCTCTAGCCGGGCGGGCTGGCGGCACAGATACGCAGTATTTT. This sequence joins TRBV18 and TRBJ2-3; a weak D match, TRBD2 (5 bases). The length of the CDR3 is 18 residues. Germline CDR1 and CDR2: KGHSH and LQKENI. V was cut by 3 bases and J by 1 base, with 20 bases left in between.